Sequencing of this T cell receptor beta chain was carried out in a study of OX40 agonist ivuxolimab in advanced cancers. The wider study: Dose-escalation patients' cancers were hepatocellular carcinoma, melanoma, renal cell or head and neck cancer. Previous treatment with anti-PD-1, anti-PD-L1 or anti-CTLA-4 therapy was allowed; over 35% had received some. Notes on the study in general: The expanded peripheral T cells' antigen specificity was not determined. At 0.1 to 3.0 mg/kg and by week 6, CD4+ and CD8+ T cells in the blood had expanded clonally.

Libraries were prepared by immunoSEQ multiplex PCR; TCRdb keeps only in-frame clonotypes and omits some of them. The sample has about 16,000 clones, roughly 86% seen once; the top ten hold 0.65% to 0.8%. On this clone: Its specificity is not known.

This CDR3 is 13 amino acids long. Germline V gene data show CDR1 as LNHDA and CDR2 as SQIVND (reference sequence). V gave up 8 bases and J gave up 0 bases, with 10 bases separating them. The chain uses TRBV19 and TRBJ1-2; no clear D. The sample here was CD4+ or CD8+ T cells sorted from blood, taken in a trial of the OX40 agonist ivuxolimab. The receptor comes from an adult with an advanced solid tumor such as melanoma, head and neck, liver or kidney cancer. The CDR3 DNA is TGTGCCAGTCGGGGATTAGCTAACTATGGCTACACCTTC. This sequence encodes CASRGLANYGYTF.